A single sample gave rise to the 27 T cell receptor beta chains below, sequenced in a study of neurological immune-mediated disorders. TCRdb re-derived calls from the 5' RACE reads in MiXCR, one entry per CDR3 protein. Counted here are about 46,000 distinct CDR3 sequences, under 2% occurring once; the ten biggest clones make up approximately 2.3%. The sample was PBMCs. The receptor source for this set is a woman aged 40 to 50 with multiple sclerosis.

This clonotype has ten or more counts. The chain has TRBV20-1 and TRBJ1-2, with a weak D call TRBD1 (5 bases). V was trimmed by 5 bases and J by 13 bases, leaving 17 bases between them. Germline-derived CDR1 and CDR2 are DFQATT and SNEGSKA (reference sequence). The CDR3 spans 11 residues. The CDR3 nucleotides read TGCAGTGCTCTCCTGGGACGGGACTCCACCTTC. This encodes CSALLGRDSTF.

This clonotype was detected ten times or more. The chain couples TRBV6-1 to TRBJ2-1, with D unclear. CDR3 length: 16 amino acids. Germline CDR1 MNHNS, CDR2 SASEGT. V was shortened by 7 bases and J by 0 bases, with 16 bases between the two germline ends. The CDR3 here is CASNAQPPSSYNEQFF. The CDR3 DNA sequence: TGTGCCAGCAATGCCCAACCACCAAGCTCCTACAATGAGCAGTTCTTC.

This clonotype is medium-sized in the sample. The CDR3 DNA sequence: TGTGCCAGCAGCCCCCCGGCAGGATTAGGGAATGGCTACACCTTC. This gives the protein CASSPPAGLGNGYTF. J is TRBJ1-2 and V is TRBV3-1; D gene unclear. Germline CDR1 is LGHDT and CDR2 is YNNKEL (reference sequence). V was cut by 4 bases and J by 6 bases, with 18 bases left in between. This CDR3 is built from 15 residues.

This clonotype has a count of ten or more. The CDR3 loop is CSARVPSGGGWAGELFF. The CDR3 nucleotides are TGCAGTGCTAGAGTTCCCTCGGGAGGGGGCTGGGCCGGGGAGCTGTTTTTT. The chain carries TRBV20-1 and TRBJ2-2; possibly TRBD2 for D (8 bases). V lost 1 base to trimming and J lost 6 bases, with 21 bases between them. The CDR3 runs to 17 residues. Germline CDR1 is DFQATT and CDR2 is SNEGSKA (reference sequence).

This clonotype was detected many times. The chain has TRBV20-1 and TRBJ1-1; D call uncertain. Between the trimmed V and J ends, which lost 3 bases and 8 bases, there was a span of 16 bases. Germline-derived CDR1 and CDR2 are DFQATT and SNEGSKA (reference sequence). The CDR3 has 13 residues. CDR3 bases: TGCAGTGCTAGTGAGAGGCCGAAAGGGGAAGCTTTCTTT. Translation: CSASERPKGEAFF.

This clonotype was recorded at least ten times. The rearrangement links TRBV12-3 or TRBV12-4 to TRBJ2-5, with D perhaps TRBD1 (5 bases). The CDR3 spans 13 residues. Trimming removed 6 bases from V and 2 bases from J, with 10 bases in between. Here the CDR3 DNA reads TGTGCCAGCAGCTCGACAGAGCAAGAGACCCAGTACTTC. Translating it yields CASSSTEQETQYF.

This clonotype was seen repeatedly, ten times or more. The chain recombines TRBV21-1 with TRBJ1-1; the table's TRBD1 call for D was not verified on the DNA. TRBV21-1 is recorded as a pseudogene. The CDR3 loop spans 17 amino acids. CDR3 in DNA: TGTGCCAGCAGCAAAGACTGCGCTAACAGGCCCCCCGTCGAGGCTTTCTTT. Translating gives CASSKDCANRPPVEAFF.

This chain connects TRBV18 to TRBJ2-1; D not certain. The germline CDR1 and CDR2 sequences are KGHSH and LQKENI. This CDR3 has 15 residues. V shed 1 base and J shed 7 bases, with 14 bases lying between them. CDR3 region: CASSPQSGSRNEQFF. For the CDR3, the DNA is TGTGCCAGCTCACCACAGTCGGGCAGCCGGAATGAGCAGTTCTTC.

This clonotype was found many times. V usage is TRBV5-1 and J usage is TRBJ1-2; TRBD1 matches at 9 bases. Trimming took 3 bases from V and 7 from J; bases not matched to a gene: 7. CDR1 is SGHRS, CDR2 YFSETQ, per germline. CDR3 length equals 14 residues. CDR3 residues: CASSSAGQGFGYTF. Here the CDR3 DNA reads TGCGCCAGCAGCTCCGCCGGACAGGGGTTTGGCTACACCTTC.

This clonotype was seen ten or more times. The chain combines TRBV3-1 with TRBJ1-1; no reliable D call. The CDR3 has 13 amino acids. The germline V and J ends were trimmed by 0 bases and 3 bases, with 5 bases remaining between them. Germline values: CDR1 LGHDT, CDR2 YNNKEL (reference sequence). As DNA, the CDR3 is TGTGCCAGCAGCCAAGAAGGGCACACTGAAGCTTTCTTT. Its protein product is CASSQEGHTEAFF.

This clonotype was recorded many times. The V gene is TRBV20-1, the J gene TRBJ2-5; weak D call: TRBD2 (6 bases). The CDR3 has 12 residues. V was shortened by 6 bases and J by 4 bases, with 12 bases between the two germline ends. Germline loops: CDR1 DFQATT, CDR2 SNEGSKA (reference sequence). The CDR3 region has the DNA TGCAGTGCGCGGCGGGGTTCAGAGACCCAGTACTTC. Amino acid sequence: CSARRGSETQYF.

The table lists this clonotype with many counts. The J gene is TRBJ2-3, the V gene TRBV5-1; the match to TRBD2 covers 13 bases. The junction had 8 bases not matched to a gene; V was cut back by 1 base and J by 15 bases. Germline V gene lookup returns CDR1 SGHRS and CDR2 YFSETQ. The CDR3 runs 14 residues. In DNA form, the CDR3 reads TGCGCCAGCAGCTTGACTAGCGGGGGGGCCCGGTTCTATTTT. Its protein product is CASSLTSGGARFYF.

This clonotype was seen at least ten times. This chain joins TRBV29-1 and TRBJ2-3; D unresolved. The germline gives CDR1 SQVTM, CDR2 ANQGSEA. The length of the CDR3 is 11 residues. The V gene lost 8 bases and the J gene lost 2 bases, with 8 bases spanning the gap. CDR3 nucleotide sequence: TGCAGCTTGACACACACAGATACGCAGTATTTT. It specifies CSLTHTDTQYF.

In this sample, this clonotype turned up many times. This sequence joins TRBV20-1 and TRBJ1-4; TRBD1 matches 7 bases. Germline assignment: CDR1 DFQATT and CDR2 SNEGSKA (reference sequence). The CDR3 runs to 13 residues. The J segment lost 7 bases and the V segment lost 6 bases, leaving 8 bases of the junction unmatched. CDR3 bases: TGCAGTGCCCTTCGGACAGGTTCTGAAAAACTGTTTTTT. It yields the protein CSALRTGSEKLFF.

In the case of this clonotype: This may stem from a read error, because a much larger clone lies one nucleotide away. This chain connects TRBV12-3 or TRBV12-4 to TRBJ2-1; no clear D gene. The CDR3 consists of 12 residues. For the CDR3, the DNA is TGTGCCGGCAGTTTTTTCCCGGATGAGCAGTTCTTC. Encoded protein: CAGSFFPDEQFF.

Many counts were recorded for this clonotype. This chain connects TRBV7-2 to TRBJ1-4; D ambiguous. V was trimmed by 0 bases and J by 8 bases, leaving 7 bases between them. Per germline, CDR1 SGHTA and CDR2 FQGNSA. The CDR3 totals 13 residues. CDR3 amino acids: CASSLAPGEKLFF. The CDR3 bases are TGTGCCAGCAGCTTAGCACCGGGAGAAAAACTGTTTTTT.

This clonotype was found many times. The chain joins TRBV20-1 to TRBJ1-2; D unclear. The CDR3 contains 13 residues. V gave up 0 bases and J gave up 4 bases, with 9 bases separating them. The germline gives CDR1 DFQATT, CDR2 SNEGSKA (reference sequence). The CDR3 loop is CSAREPKGYGYTF. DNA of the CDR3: TGCAGTGCTAGAGAGCCCAAGGGCTATGGCTACACCTTC.

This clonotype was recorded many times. The CDR3 sequence: CASKGSHNSPLHF. CDR3 DNA sequence: TGTGCCAGCAAAGGTTCCCATAATTCACCCCTCCACTTT. This chain joins TRBV2 and TRBJ1-6; no definite D call. V lost 7 bases and J 5 bases, leaving 9 bases between the germline ends. This CDR3 region has 13 residues. Germline V gene sequence: CDR1 SNHLY, CDR2 FYNNEI. Looking up the rest from reference TRBV2 and TRBJ1-6 gives the full variable domain: EPEVTQTPSHQVTQMGQEVILRCVPISNHLYFYWYRQILGQKVEFLVSFYNNEISEKSEIFDDQFSVERPDGSNFTLKIRSTKLEDSAMYFCASKGSHNSPLHFGNGTRLTVT.

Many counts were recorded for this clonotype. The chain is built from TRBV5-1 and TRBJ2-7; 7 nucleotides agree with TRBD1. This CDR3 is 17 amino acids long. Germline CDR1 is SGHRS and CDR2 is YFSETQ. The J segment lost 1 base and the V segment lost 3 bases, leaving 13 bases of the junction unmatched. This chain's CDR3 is CASSYSTTGTASYEQYF. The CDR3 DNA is TGCGCCAGCAGCTATAGTACCACCGGGACAGCTTCCTACGAGCAGTACTTC.

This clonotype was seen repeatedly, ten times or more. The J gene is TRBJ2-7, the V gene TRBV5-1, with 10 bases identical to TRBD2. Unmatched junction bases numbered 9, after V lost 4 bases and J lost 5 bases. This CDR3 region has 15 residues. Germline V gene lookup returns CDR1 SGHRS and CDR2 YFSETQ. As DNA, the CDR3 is TGCGCCAGCAGCCTGTCTAGCGGGGGCTGGAACGAGCAGTACTTC. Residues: CASSLSSGGWNEQYF.

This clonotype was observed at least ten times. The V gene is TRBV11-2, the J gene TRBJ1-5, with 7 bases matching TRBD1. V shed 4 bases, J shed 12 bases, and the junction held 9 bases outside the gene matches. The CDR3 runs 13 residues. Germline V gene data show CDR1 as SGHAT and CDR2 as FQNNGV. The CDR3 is CASSSQRRTGQHF. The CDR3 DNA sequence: TGTGCCAGCAGCTCTCAGAGGCGGACAGGCCAGCATTTT.

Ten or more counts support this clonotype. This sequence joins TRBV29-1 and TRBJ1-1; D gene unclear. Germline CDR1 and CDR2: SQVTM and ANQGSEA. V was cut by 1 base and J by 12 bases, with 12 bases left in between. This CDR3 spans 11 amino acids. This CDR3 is CSVEGRDGPFF. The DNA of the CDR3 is TGCAGCGTTGAAGGGAGGGATGGGCCTTTCTTT.

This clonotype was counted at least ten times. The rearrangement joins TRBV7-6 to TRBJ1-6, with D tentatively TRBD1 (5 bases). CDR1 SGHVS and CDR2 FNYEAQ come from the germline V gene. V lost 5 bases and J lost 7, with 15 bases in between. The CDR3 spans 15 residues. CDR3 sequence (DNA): TGTGCCAGCAGCCCCCGGCCGGGGGGGAATTCACCCCTCCACTTT. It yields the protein CASSPRPGGNSPLHF.

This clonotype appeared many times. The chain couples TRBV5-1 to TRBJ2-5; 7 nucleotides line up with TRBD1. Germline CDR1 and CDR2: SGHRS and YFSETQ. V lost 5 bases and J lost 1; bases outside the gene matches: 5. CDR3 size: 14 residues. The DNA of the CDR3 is TGCGCCAGCAGTCGGGACAGATCCCAAGAGACCCAGTACTTC. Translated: CASSRDRSQETQYF.

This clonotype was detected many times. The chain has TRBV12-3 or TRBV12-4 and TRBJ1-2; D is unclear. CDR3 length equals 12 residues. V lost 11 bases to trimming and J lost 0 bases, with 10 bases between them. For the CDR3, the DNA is TGTGCCGCCGGGCAGACTAACTATGGCTACACCTTC. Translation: CAAGQTNYGYTF.

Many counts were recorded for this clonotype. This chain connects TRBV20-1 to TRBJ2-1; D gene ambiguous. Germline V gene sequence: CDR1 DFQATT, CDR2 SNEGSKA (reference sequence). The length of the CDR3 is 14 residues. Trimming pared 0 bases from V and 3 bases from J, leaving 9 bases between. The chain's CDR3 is CSAREGRSYNEQFF. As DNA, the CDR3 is TGCAGTGCTAGAGAGGGTCGCAGCTACAATGAGCAGTTCTTC.

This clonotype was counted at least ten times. CDR3 sequence reads: CSARITGTGRKEAFF. The CDR3 nucleotides are TGCAGTGCTAGGATCACCGGGACAGGAAGAAAAGAAGCTTTCTTT. The chain uses TRBV20-1 and TRBJ1-1; 8 bases are shared with TRBD1. The V gene's germline CDR1 is DFQATT and CDR2 SNEGSKA (reference sequence). This CDR3 contains 15 residues. The V segment lost 3 bases and the J segment 8 bases; nucleotides outside the gene matches: 14.